This entry concerns a single T cell receptor beta chain. TCRdb's copy holds only in-frame clones and misses some; the assay was immunoSEQ multiplex PCR. The sample consists of more than 15,000 clones, around nine tenths of them appearing once. This sample is part of a study of technical replicates of blood from several donors. The V end lost 6 bases, the J end lost 1 base, and 4 bases lay between the germline ends. The CDR3 loop spans 12 amino acids. Looked up from germline, CDR1 is LNHDA and CDR2 is SQIVND (reference sequence). The sequenced sample was PBMCs. The receptor's source is a human donor in good health. The chain uses TRBV19 and TRBJ1-3, with unresolved D. The CDR3 DNA is TGTGCCAGTAGCTTTTCTGGAAACACCATATATTTT. Translated, it gives CASSFSGNTIYF.